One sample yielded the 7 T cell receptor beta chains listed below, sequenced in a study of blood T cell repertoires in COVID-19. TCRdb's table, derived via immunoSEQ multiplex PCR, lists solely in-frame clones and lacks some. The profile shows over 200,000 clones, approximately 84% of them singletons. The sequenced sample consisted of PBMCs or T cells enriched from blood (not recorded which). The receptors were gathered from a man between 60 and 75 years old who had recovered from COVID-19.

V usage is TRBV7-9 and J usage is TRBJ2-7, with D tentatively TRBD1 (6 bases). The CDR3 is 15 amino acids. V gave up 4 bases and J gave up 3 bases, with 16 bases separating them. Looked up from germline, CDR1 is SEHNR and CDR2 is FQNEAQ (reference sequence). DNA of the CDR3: TGTGCCAGCAGCTCGACAGGTAGGGCGGGCTACGAGCAGTACTTC. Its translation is CASSSTGRAGYEQYF.

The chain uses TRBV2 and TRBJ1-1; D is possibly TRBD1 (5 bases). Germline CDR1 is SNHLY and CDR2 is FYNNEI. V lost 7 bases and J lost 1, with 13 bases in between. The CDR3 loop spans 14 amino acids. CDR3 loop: CASNPGLRNTEAFF. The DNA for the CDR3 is TGTGCCAGCAATCCGGGACTCCGGAACACTGAAGCTTTCTTT.

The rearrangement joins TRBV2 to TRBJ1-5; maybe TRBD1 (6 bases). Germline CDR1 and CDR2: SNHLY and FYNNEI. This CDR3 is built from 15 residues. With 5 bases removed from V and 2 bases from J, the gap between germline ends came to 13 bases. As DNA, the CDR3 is TGTGCCAGCAGTCCGGACAGCTTGGGCAATCAGCCCCAGCATTTT. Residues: CASSPDSLGNQPQHF. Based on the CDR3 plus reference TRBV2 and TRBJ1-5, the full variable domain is EPEVTQTPSHQVTQMGQEVILRCVPISNHLYFYWYRQILGQKVEFLVSFYNNEISEKSEIFDDQFSVERPDGSNFTLKIRSTKLEDSAMYFCASSPDSLGNQPQHFGDGTRLSIL.

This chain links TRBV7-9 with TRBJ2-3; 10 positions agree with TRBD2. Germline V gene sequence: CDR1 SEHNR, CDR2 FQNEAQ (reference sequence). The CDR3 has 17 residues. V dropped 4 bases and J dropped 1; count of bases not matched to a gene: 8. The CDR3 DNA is TGTGCCAGCAGCTCTTATCGGACTAGCGGAGGCACAGATACGCAGTATTTT. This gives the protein CASSSYRTSGGTDTQYF. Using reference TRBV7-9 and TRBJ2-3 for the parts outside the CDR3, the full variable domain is DTGVSQNPRHKITKRGQNVTFRCDPISEHNRLYWYRQTLGQGPEFLTYFQNEAQLEKSRLLSDRFSAERPKGSFSTLEIQRTEQGDSAMYLCASSSYRTSGGTDTQYFGPGTRLTVL.

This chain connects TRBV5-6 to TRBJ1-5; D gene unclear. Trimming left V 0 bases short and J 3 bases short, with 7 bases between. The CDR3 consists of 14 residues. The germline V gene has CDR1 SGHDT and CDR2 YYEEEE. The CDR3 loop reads CASSLGGANQPQHF. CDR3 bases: TGTGCCAGCAGCTTGGGGGGAGCCAATCAGCCCCAGCATTTT. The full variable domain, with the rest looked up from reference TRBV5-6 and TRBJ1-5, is DAGVTQSPTHLIKTRGQQVTLRCSPKSGHDTVSWYQQALGQGPQFIFQYYEEEERQRGNFPDRFSGHQFPNYSSELNVNALLLGDSALYLCASSLGGANQPQHFGDGTRLSIL.

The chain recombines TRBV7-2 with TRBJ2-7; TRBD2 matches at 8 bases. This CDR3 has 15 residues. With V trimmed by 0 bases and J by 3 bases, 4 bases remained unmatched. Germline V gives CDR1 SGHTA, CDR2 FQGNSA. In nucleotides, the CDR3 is TGTGCCAGCAGCTTAGCCGGGAGGGGTGACTACGAGCAGTACTTC. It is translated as CASSLAGRGDYEQYF.

This CDR3 is CASSSGTGVNEQYF. The CDR3 region has the DNA TGTGCCAGCAGTTCCGGGACAGGGGTCAACGAGCAGTACTTC. The rearrangement joins TRBV2 to TRBJ2-7, with 10 nucleotides matching TRBD1. This CDR3 spans 14 amino acids. Germline assignment: CDR1 SNHLY and CDR2 FYNNEI. V was clipped by 5 bases and J by 5 bases; unmatched bases: 6.